By share, the clone carrying this T cell receptor (beta chain) counts as medium-sized. Its target is unknown. Findings and limits, study-wide: Tumor-infiltrating Treg TCR alpha and beta sequences overlapped most with tumor naive CD4+ T cells, then blood naive. Tumor memory CD4+ T cell TCR gene usage clustered with blood and lymph node memory CD4+ cells and lymph node naive CD4+ cells.

Semi-nested PCR with Nested Universal Primer A followed constant-region reverse priming of full-length variable regions. TCRdb analysed the 5' RACE reads with MiXCR anew, one entry per CDR3 protein. The sample consists of fewer than 75,000 distinct CDR3 sequences, approximately 26% of them appearing once. Trimming took 4 bases from V and 4 from J; bases not matched to a gene: 13. The CDR3 runs 16 residues. The germline V gene has CDR1 SGHRS and CDR2 YFSETQ. The sorted Tregs were CD4+CD25+CD127-/low cells. The receptor comes from a female donor with breast cancer. Material: tumor-infiltrating Tregs sorted from the breast tumor. The chain couples TRBV5-1 to TRBJ1-2; 7 nucleotides align to TRBD1. The CDR3 protein is CASSDPRQGSGYGYTF. The CDR3 DNA reads TGCGCCAGCAGCGACCCTAGACAGGGTTCAGGCTATGGCTACACCTTC.